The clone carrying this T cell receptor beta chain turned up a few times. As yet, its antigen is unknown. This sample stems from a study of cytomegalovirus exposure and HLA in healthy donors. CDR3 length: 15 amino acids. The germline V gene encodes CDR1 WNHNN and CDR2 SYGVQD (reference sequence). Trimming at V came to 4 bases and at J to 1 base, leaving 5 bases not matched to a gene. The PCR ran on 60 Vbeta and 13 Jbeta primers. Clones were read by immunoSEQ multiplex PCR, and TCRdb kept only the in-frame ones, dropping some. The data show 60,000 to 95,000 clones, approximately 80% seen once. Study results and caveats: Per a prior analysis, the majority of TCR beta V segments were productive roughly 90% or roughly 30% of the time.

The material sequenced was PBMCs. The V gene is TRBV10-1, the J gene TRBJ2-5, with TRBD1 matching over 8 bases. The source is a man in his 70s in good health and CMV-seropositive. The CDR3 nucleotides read TGCGCCAGCAGTGGCTCCGGGACAGGCCAAGAGACCCAGTACTTC. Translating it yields CASSGSGTGQETQYF.